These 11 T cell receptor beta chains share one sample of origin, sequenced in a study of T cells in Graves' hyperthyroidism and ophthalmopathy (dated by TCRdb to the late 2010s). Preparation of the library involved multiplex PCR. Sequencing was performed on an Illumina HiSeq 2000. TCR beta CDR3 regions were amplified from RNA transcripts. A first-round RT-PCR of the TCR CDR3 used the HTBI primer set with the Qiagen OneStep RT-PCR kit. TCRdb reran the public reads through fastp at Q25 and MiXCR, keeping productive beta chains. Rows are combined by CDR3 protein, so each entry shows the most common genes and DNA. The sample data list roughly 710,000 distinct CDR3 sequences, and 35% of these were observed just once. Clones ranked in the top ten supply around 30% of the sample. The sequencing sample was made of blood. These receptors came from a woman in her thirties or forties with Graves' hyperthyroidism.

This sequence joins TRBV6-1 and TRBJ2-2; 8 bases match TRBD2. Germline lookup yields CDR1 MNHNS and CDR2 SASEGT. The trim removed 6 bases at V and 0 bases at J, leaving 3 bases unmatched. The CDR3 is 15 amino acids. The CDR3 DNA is TGTGCCAGCAGAATAGCGGGAACGAACACCGGGGAGCTGTTTTTT. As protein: CASRIAGTNTGELFF.

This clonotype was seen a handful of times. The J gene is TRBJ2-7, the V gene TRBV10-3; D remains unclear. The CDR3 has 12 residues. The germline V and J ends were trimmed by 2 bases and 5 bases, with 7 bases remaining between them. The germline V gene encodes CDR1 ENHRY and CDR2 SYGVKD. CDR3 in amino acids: CAISEPDHEQYF. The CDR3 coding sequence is TGTGCCATCAGTGAGCCGGATCACGAGCAGTACTTC.

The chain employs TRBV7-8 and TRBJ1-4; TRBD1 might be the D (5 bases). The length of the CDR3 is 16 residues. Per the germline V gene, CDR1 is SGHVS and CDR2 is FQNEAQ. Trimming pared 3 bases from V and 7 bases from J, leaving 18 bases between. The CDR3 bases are TGTGCCAGCAGCTTCGCCGGGACTAGCGGGAGTGAAAAACTGTTTTTT. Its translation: CASSFAGTSGSEKLFF.

CDR3 DNA sequence: TGCAGCGTTGAAGGGACCGTAAGCACAGATACGCAGTATTTT. It specifies CSVEGTVSTDTQYF. V gene TRBV29-1 combines with J gene TRBJ2-3; the D is unclear. The germline V gene has CDR1 SQVTM and CDR2 ANQGSEA. This CDR3 spans 14 amino acids. V lost 1 base and J 0 bases, leaving 8 bases between the germline ends.

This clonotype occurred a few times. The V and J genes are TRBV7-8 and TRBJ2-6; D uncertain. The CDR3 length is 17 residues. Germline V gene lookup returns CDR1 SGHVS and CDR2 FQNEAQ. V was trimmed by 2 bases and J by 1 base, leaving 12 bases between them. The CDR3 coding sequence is TGTGCCAGCAGCTTACTAAGGGAAAGGTCTGGGGCCAACGTCCTGACTTTC. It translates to CASSLLRERSGANVLTF.

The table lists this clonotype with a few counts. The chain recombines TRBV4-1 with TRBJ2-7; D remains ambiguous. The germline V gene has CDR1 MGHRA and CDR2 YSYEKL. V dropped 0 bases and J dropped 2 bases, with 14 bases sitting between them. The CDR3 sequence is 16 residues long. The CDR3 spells CASSQDLRQVPYEQYF. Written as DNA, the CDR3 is TGCGCCAGCAGCCAAGATCTTCGTCAGGTACCCTACGAGCAGTACTTC.

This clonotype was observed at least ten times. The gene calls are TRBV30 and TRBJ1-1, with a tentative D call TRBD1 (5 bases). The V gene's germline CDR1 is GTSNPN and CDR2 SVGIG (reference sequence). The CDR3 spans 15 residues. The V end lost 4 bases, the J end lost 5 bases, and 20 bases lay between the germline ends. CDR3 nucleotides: TGTGCCTGGACCATCGTAGCAGGGTTCTATACTGAAGCTTTCTTT. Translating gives CAWTIVAGFYTEAFF.

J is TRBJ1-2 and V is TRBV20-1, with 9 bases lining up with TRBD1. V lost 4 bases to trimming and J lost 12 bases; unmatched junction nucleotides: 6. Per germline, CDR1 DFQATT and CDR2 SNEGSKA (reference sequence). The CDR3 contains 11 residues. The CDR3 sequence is CSANPGQGNTF. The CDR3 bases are TGCAGTGCTAACCCGGGACAGGGAAACACCTTC.

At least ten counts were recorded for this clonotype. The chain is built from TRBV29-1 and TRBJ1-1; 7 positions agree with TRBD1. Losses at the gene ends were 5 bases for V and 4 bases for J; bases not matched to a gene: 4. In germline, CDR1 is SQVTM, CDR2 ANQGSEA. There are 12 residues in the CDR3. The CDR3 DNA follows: TGCAGCGTTCGACAGGGCGTCACTGAAGCTTTCTTT. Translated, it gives CSVRQGVTEAFF. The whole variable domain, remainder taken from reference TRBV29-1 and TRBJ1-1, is SAVISQKPSRDICQRGTSLTIQCQVDSQVTMMFWYRQQPGQSLTLIATANQGSEATYESGFVIDKFPISRPNLTFSTLTVSNMSPEDSSIYLCSVRQGVTEAFFGQGTRLTVV.

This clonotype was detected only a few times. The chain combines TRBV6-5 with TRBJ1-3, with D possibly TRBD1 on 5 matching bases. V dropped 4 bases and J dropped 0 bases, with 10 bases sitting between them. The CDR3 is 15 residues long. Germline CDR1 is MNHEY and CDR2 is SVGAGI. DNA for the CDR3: TGTGCCAGCAGTTTGACAGTACCCTCTGGAAACACCATATATTTT. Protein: CASSLTVPSGNTIYF.

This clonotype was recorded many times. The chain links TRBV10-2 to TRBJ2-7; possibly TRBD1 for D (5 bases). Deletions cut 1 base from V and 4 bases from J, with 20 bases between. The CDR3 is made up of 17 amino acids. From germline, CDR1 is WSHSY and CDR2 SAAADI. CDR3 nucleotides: TGCGCCAGCAGTGAGTTGGATCTGGCAGGGCGAAAGTACGAGCAGTACTTC. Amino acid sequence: CASSELDLAGRKYEQYF.